This T cell receptor beta chain was identified during a study of blood T cell repertoires in COVID-19. Method: immunoSEQ multiplex PCR; TCRdb's copy keeps in-frame clones and lacks some. The sample includes 270,000 or so clones, around 90% of them seen just once. The CDR3 sequence is 13 residues long. From germline, CDR1 is SGHRS and CDR2 YFSETQ. The germline V and J ends were trimmed by 2 bases and 5 bases, with 10 bases remaining between them. This clone has a single count. The sequenced material came from peripheral blood. The rearrangement links TRBV5-1 to TRBJ1-2; a weak D match, TRBD1 (5 bases). This TCR was recovered from a woman in her fifties or sixties with COVID-19, enrolled during active disease. The CDR3 DNA is TGCGCCAGCAGCTTTTTACAGGAATATGGCTACACCTTC. It is translated as CASSFLQEYGYTF.